These 21 T cell receptor beta chains were all obtained from the same sample, sequenced in a study of beta chain features in type 1 diabetes. Sequenced material consisted of expressed TCRB transcripts (all of the isolated RNA was reverse transcribed). The table came from immunoSEQ multiplex PCR; TCRdb's copy has only in-frame clones and leaves some out. The sample has 38,000 or so clones; almost 65% are singletons. Sequences were obtained from Tregs from blood. Every receptor here comes from a woman aged 25 to 45 in good health.

This chain links TRBV18 with TRBJ2-5; 11 bases agree with TRBD1. The CDR3 runs to 16 residues. Germline assignment: CDR1 KGHSH and CDR2 LQKENI. Unmatched junction bases numbered 6, after V lost 3 bases and J lost 3 bases. CDR3 region: CASSPGQGVGEETQYF. The CDR3 nucleotides read TGTGCCAGCTCACCGGGACAGGGGGTAGGTGAAGAGACCCAGTACTTC.

J is TRBJ2-2 and V is TRBV5-6; TRBD2 aligns across 7 bases. The CDR3 loop spans 17 amino acids. The germline CDR1 and CDR2 sequences are SGHDT and YYEEEE. Trimming removed 2 bases from V and 1 base from J; junction bases left unmatched: 8. The CDR3 sequence: CASSFWRESGNTGELFF. In nucleotides, the CDR3 is TGTGCCAGCAGCTTTTGGCGGGAGAGCGGGAACACCGGGGAGCTGTTTTTT.

J is TRBJ2-2 and V is TRBV4-1, with 12 bases lining up with TRBD1. This CDR3 comprises 20 residues. V was pared by 1 base and J by 4 bases, with 13 bases of the junction left unmatched. Per the germline V gene, CDR1 is MGHRA and CDR2 is YSYEKL. The CDR3 DNA reads TGCGCCAGCAGCCAAGTTACCGGGACAGGGGGCTTAGGTTCCACCGGGGAGCTGTTTTTT. Its translation is CASSQVTGTGGLGSTGELFF.

This clone has a handful of counts. V is TRBV29-1 and J is TRBJ2-3; a weak D match, TRBD2 (5 bases). Per germline, CDR1 SQVTM and CDR2 ANQGSEA. CDR3 length equals 14 residues. V was clipped by 3 bases and J by 4 bases, with 14 bases between them. For the CDR3, the DNA is TGCAGCGTTGAGGGTCGGGGTCCCCCAGATACGCAGTATTTT. Translation gives CSVEGRGPPDTQYF.

This sequence joins TRBV10-3 and TRBJ2-3, with 7 bases matching TRBD2. This CDR3 is built from 15 residues. J was trimmed by 0 bases and V by 4 bases; bases with no gene match: 4. The germline gives CDR1 ENHRY, CDR2 SYGVKD. CDR3 coding DNA: TGTGCCATCAGTGGAGCGGGACGGAGCACAGATACGCAGTATTTT. Amino acids: CAISGAGRSTDTQYF.

The chain uses TRBV18 and TRBJ1-6; possible D gene TRBD1, 6 bases. V lost 3 bases to trimming and J lost 10 bases, with 16 bases between them. CDR1 and CDR2 from the germline V gene are KGHSH and LQKENI. This CDR3 region has 15 residues. The CDR3 loop reads CASSPPGTLGSPLHF. The CDR3 coding sequence is TGTGCCAGCTCACCGCCCGGGACATTAGGATCACCCCTCCACTTT.

This chain links TRBV7-6 with TRBJ2-4; maybe TRBD1 (6 bases). CDR3 size: 16 residues. The V end was cut by 5 bases, the J end by 0 bases, with 14 bases between. The germline V gene has CDR1 SGHVS and CDR2 FNYEAQ. The CDR3 DNA sequence: TGTGCCAGCAGCCCCGGTACAGGGAAAGCCAAAAACATTCAGTACTTC. Translation: CASSPGTGKAKNIQYF.

The rearrangement joins TRBV7-9 to TRBJ2-5; 7 bases are shared with TRBD2. The J segment lost 1 base and the V segment lost 5 bases, leaving 4 bases of the junction unmatched. Germline CDR1 and CDR2: SEHNR and FQNEAQ (reference sequence). The CDR3 consists of 14 residues. The CDR3 loop is CASSRGGLQETQYF. The CDR3 nucleotides read TGTGCCAGCAGCCGCGGGGGACTCCAAGAGACCCAGTACTTC.

The chain carries TRBV11-1 and TRBJ2-1, with a possible D match to TRBD1 (5 bases). The V gene's germline CDR1 is SGHAT and CDR2 FQDESV (reference sequence). CDR3 length: 14 amino acids. V was trimmed by 0 bases and J by 9 bases, leaving 12 bases between them. The CDR3 is CASSLALGRPEQFF. As DNA, the CDR3 is TGTGCCAGCAGCTTAGCGCTGGGGCGGCCTGAGCAGTTCTTC.

The table lists this clone with a few counts. V and J are TRBV27 and TRBJ1-1, with D hard to call. With 2 bases removed from V and 4 bases from J, the gap between germline ends came to 11 bases. Germline lookup yields CDR1 MNHEY and CDR2 SMNVEV (reference sequence). The CDR3 covers 14 residues. CDR3 loop: CASSLVLGRTEAFF. The CDR3 DNA follows: TGTGCCAGCAGTTTAGTCTTGGGCCGCACTGAAGCTTTCTTT.

V usage is TRBV7-9 and J usage is TRBJ2-7; 11 bases are a match to TRBD2. Germline V gene lookup returns CDR1 SEHNR and CDR2 FQNEAQ (reference sequence). CDR3 length equals 18 residues. After removal of 8 bases from V and 3 bases from J, the junction contained 18 bases not matched to a gene. Written as DNA, the CDR3 is TGTGCCAGCGGAATGGGGTCACTAGCGGGAGTGGGGTTCTACGAGCAGTACTTC. The encoded protein is CASGMGSLAGVGFYEQYF.

The chain couples TRBV6-1 to TRBJ1-1; D ambiguous. The CDR3 consists of 13 residues. Looked up from germline, CDR1 is MNHNS and CDR2 is SASEGT. V lost 6 bases, J lost 5 bases, and 13 bases lay in between. CDR3 sequence: CASRQGGGTEAFF. The CDR3, as DNA: TGTGCCAGCAGGCAAGGTGGAGGGACTGAAGCTTTCTTT.

In this sample, this clone turned up a few times. This rearrangement joins TRBV7-9 to TRBJ1-2; 9 bases map to TRBD1. After removal of 0 bases from V and 5 bases from J, the junction contained 10 bases not matched to a gene. The CDR3 sequence is 17 residues long. CDR1 and CDR2 from the germline V gene are SEHNR and FQNEAQ (reference sequence). The CDR3 bases are TGTGCCAGCAGCTTAGCGCGAGGACAGGGGATTTGGTATGGCTACACCTTC. Its protein product is CASSLARGQGIWYGYTF.

The gene calls are TRBV9 and TRBJ2-3; 7 bases match TRBD2. Germline lookup yields CDR1 SGDLS and CDR2 YYNGEE. The ends lost 4 bases at V and 3 bases at J; junction bases unmatched: 8. The CDR3 is 15 residues long. In DNA, the CDR3 is TGTGCCAGCAGCAATAGCGGGCCACTAACAGATACGCAGTATTTT. This sequence encodes CASSNSGPLTDTQYF.

The chain recombines TRBV7-2 with TRBJ2-5; D is possibly TRBD2 (5 bases). CDR1 and CDR2 (germline): SGHTA, FQGNSA. V dropped 6 bases and J dropped 5 bases, with 16 bases sitting between them. CDR3 size: 14 residues. The chain's CDR3 is CASSIGGSIETQYF. Here the CDR3 DNA reads TGTGCCAGCAGTATAGGAGGTTCAATTGAGACCCAGTACTTC.

The J gene is TRBJ2-1, the V gene TRBV7-2; perhaps TRBD2 as D (5 bases). The length of the CDR3 is 17 residues. Germline V gives CDR1 SGHTA, CDR2 FQGNSA. Trimming took 1 base from V and 6 from J, leaving 19 bases between them. The CDR3 here is CASSLVRASRFSNEQFF. The CDR3 nucleotides read TGTGCCAGCAGCTTAGTTCGGGCTAGCCGTTTTAGCAATGAGCAGTTCTTC.

The chain combines TRBV30 with TRBJ2-1; D possibly corresponds to TRBD2 (5 bases). This CDR3 spans 13 amino acids. Germline V gene data show CDR1 as GTSNPN and CDR2 as SVGIG (reference sequence). V was cut by 3 bases and J by 9 bases, with 15 bases left in between. The CDR3 bases are TGTGCCTGGAGCGGTGAGGGCCGGGGTGAGCAGTTCTTC. Protein: CAWSGEGRGEQFF.

In its sample, this clone was seen once. The chain uses TRBV7-2 and TRBJ1-1; TRBD1 might be the D (6 bases). Trimming removed 5 bases at V and 5 bases at J, with 12 bases between. The CDR3 length is 13 residues. In germline, CDR1 is SGHTA, CDR2 FQGNSA. DNA for the CDR3: TGTGCCAGCAGCCCACAGGGTTTTACTGAAGCTTTCTTT. It specifies CASSPQGFTEAFF.

The rearrangement links TRBV6-5 to TRBJ2-5; tentative D call: TRBD1 (5 bases). The CDR3 covers 11 residues. V lost 6 bases and J lost 7, with 9 bases in between. CDR1 and CDR2 from the germline V gene are MNHEY and SVGAGI. The CDR3 nucleotides are TGTGCCAGCAGATCTCAGGGGACCCAGTACTTC. It encodes CASRSQGTQYF.

This clone was seen only a few times. The V and J genes are TRBV6-5 and TRBJ2-1, with D possibly matching TRBD2 (5 bases). Germline CDR1 reads MNHEY; CDR2 reads SVGAGI. This CDR3 has 14 residues. V lost 9 bases to trimming and J lost 2 bases, with 14 bases between them. The CDR3 DNA reads as TGTGCCAGAGGTGGGAGTGACGCCTACAATGAGCAGTTCTTC. As protein: CARGGSDAYNEQFF.

By share, this clone counts as medium-sized. This chain uses TRBV19 with TRBJ1-4; 9 nucleotides agree with TRBD1. V gave up 7 bases and J gave up 5 bases; unmatched junction bases: 2. The CDR3 loop spans 13 amino acids. The V gene's germline CDR1 is LNHDA and CDR2 SQIVND (reference sequence). DNA of the CDR3: TGTGCCAGTAAGGGACAGGGAAATGAAAAACTGTTTTTT. It translates to CASKGQGNEKLFF.